The 30 T cell receptor beta chains presented below share a single source sample, sequenced in a study of T cells in Graves' hyperthyroidism and ophthalmopathy. Amplification of TCR beta CDR3 regions used RNA as the template. Carried out on the TCR CDR3, a first-round RT-PCR used the HTBI primer set. Each CDR3 protein gets one entry after TCRdb re-called the multiplex PCR reads with MiXCR. The table lists hundreds of thousands of distinct CDR3 sequences, about 15% of them singletons, with more than 4.5% in the top ten. The sequenced material came from blood. All receptors derive from a young woman with Graves' hyperthyroidism that later progressed to Graves' ophthalmopathy.

In its sample, this clonotype was seen many times. The chain is built from TRBV12-5 and TRBJ2-5, with TRBD2 identical over 9 bases. The V and J ends lost 5 bases and 5 bases, in that order; junction bases with no gene match: 6. CDR1 is LGHNT and CDR2 is FRNRAP in the germline V gene. This CDR3 is built from 14 residues. In DNA form, the CDR3 reads TGTGCTAGTGGTCCCTTAGCGGGAGCGGAGACCCAGTACTTC. Encoded protein: CASGPLAGAETQYF. Combining the CDR3 with reference TRBV12-5 and TRBJ2-5 gives the whole variable domain DARVTQTPRHKVTEMGQEVTMRCQPILGHNTVFWYRQTMMQGLELLAYFRNRAPLDDSGMPKDRFSAEMPDATLATLKIQPSEPRDSAVYFCASGPLAGAETQYFGPGTRLLVL.

The CDR3 region is CASSSQGRSEQYF. In DNA, the CDR3 is TGTGCCAGCAGTTCACAGGGTAGGTCCGAGCAGTACTTC. The chain uses TRBV27 and TRBJ2-7; D perhaps matches TRBD1 (6 bases). Per germline, CDR1 MNHEY and CDR2 SMNVEV (reference sequence). This CDR3 has 13 residues. V was shortened by 4 bases and J by 6 bases, with 13 bases between the two germline ends.

This clonotype was seen at least ten times. The rearrangement uses TRBV20-1 and TRBJ1-5; 7 bases line up with TRBD1. CDR1 is DFQATT and CDR2 is SNEGSKA in the germline V gene (reference sequence). The trim removed 4 bases at V and 6 bases at J, leaving 12 bases unmatched. CDR3 length: 15 amino acids. CDR3 nucleotides: TGCAGTGCTACCCAGACAGGGAGGGAGTTTCAGCCCCAGCATTTT. It codes for CSATQTGREFQPQHF.

This clonotype came up many times. The V gene is TRBV28, the J gene TRBJ1-5; possible D gene TRBD1, 6 bases. Trimming removed 2 bases from V and 2 bases from J, with 22 bases in between. This CDR3 is 19 amino acids long. Germline V lookup: CDR1 MDHEN, CDR2 SYDVKM. CDR3 in amino acids: CASSLIQPTGTPRNQPQHF. For the CDR3, the DNA is TGTGCCAGCAGTTTAATCCAACCTACCGGGACACCTCGCAATCAGCCCCAGCATTTT.

This clonotype turned up a few times. The J gene is TRBJ1-2, the V gene TRBV18, with TRBD1 matching over 8 bases. The trim removed 5 bases at V and 0 bases at J, leaving 14 bases unmatched. The CDR3 contains 18 residues. CDR1 and CDR2 (germline): KGHSH, LQKENI. This CDR3 is CASSSNPGQGAANYGYTF. The CDR3 nucleotides are TGTGCCAGCTCATCAAACCCCGGACAGGGAGCCGCTAACTATGGCTACACCTTC.

This clonotype turned up a few times. The rearrangement joins TRBV20-1 to TRBJ2-2; the match to TRBD2 covers 9 bases. Germline V gene sequence: CDR1 DFQATT, CDR2 SNEGSKA (reference sequence). The J segment lost 0 bases and the V segment lost 1 base, leaving 15 bases of the junction unmatched. The CDR3 is made up of 20 amino acids. This chain's CDR3 is CSARVSGSTLAGSNTGELFF. CDR3 coding DNA: TGCAGTGCTAGAGTTTCAGGGTCAACCCTAGCGGGATCGAACACCGGGGAGCTGTTTTTT.

The chain employs TRBV2 and TRBJ1-6; TRBD1 agrees at 7 bases. The V gene's germline CDR1 is SNHLY and CDR2 FYNNEI. Trimming cost V 5 bases and J 10 bases; bases outside gene matches: 5. CDR3 length: 13 residues. The CDR3 reads CASSRQGRSPLHF. The CDR3 nucleotides read TGTGCCAGCAGTCGACAGGGCCGCTCACCCCTCCACTTT.

This clonotype occurred many times. The chain joins TRBV12-3 or TRBV12-4 to TRBJ1-3; possible D gene TRBD1, 6 bases. Trimming cost V 7 bases and J 5 bases, with 12 bases left between them. The CDR3 length is 13 residues. The CDR3 bases are TGTGCCAGCACAGGGGATGGGAGAAACACCATATATTTT. This gives the protein CASTGDGRNTIYF.

Here the CDR3 reads CAISRGESYEQYF. Written as DNA, the CDR3 is TGTGCCATCAGTCGAGGGGAATCTTACGAGCAGTACTTC. The rearrangement links TRBV10-3 to TRBJ2-7, with D possibly being TRBD1 or TRBD2 (5 bases each). The CDR3 covers 13 residues. Trimming took 5 bases from V and 4 from J, leaving 12 bases between them. The germline V gene has CDR1 ENHRY and CDR2 SYGVKD.

This sequence joins TRBV20-1 and TRBJ2-6; a possible D gene is TRBD2 (7 bases). CDR1 and CDR2 (germline): DFQATT, SNEGSKA (reference sequence). V gave up 6 bases and J gave up 0 bases, with 9 bases separating them. The CDR3 runs to 14 residues. CDR3 coding DNA: TGCAGTGCAGGGGGGGTCTCTGGGGCCAACGTCCTGACTTTC. Residues: CSAGGVSGANVLTF.

The chain employs TRBV15 and TRBJ2-1; D perhaps matches TRBD1 (6 bases). This CDR3 comprises 16 residues. The V end lost 8 bases, the J end lost 0 bases, and 17 bases lay between the germline ends. Germline V gene sequence: CDR1 LNHNV, CDR2 YYDKDF (reference sequence). CDR3 protein: CATRSGVASSYNEQFF. The CDR3 DNA is TGTGCCACCCGTTCAGGGGTAGCGAGCTCCTACAATGAGCAGTTCTTC. The complete variable domain, with remaining parts taken from reference TRBV15 and TRBJ2-1, reads DAMVIQNPRYQVTQFGKPVTLSCSQTLNHNVMYWYQQKSSQAPKLLFHYYDKDFNNEADTPDNFQSRRPNTSFCFLDIRSPGLGDTAMYLCATRSGVASSYNEQFFGPGTRLTVL.

This clonotype was seen more than once but under ten times. The chain carries TRBV12-3 or TRBV12-4 and TRBJ2-7; D is unresolved. The V end lost 1 base, the J end lost 2 bases, and 9 bases lay between the germline ends. This CDR3 has 14 amino acids. The CDR3 bases are TGTGCCAGCAGTTTAGAAGACATAGCCTACGAGCAGTACTTC. It yields the protein CASSLEDIAYEQYF.

The sample holds many counts of this clonotype. The CDR3: CASSSGGEFQPQHF. Written as DNA, the CDR3 is TGTGCCAGCAGCTCAGGGGGCGAATTTCAGCCCCAGCATTTT. V usage is TRBV7-9 and J usage is TRBJ1-5, with 8 bases lining up with TRBD1. The V segment lost 4 bases and the J segment 6 bases; nucleotides outside the gene matches: 5. The germline CDR1 and CDR2 sequences are SEHNR and FQNEAQ (reference sequence). The CDR3 is 14 residues long.

This clonotype was observed many times. The gene calls are TRBV14 and TRBJ1-2, with D tentatively TRBD1 (6 bases). This CDR3 comprises 14 residues. V lost 1 base, J lost 8 bases, and 14 bases lay in between. Germline V gene data show CDR1 as SGHDN and CDR2 as FVKESK. CDR3 loop: CASSQVQTGGGYTF. As DNA, the CDR3 is TGTGCCAGCAGCCAAGTCCAGACAGGAGGAGGCTACACCTTC.

This clonotype was seen many times. V is TRBV12-3 or TRBV12-4 and J is TRBJ2-2; 7 nucleotides align to TRBD2. The CDR3 spans 15 residues. V lost 4 bases to trimming and J lost 4 bases; unmatched junction nucleotides: 6. CDR3 loop: CASSWVSGGTGELFF. DNA of the CDR3: TGTGCCAGCAGTTGGGTGTCGGGGGGCACCGGGGAGCTGTTTTTT.

This clonotype was counted many times. The V call is TRBV20-1, the J call TRBJ2-7, with a tentative D call TRBD1 (6 bases). This CDR3 contains 12 residues. V dropped 1 base and J dropped 5 bases, with 9 bases sitting between them. Germline-derived CDR1 and CDR2 are DFQATT and SNEGSKA (reference sequence). Written as DNA, the CDR3 is TGCAGTGCTAGAGGACAGGCCGACGAGCAGTACTTC. It encodes CSARGQADEQYF.

This clonotype was observed many times. V is TRBV2 and J is TRBJ2-2; 9 bases are a match to TRBD2. Germline V gene data show CDR1 as SNHLY and CDR2 as FYNNEI. V was pared by 6 bases and J by 1 base, with 9 bases of the junction left unmatched. This CDR3 spans 17 amino acids. This CDR3 reads CASRWSASGKNTGELFF. For the CDR3, the DNA is TGTGCCAGCAGGTGGTCGGCTAGCGGGAAGAACACCGGGGAGCTGTTTTTT.

This clonotype was seen repeatedly, ten times or more. The chain employs TRBV11-1 and TRBJ2-1, with 8 bases matching TRBD2. The CDR3 spans 16 residues. The germline CDR1 and CDR2 sequences are SGHAT and FQDESV (reference sequence). V gave up 6 bases and J gave up 2 bases; unmatched junction bases: 9. The DNA for the CDR3 is TGTGCCAGCAGGAGGACTAGCTCCTCGACCTACAATGAGCAGTTCTTC. This codes for CASRRTSSSTYNEQFF.

The gene calls are TRBV24-1 and TRBJ1-1, with D maybe TRBD1 (6 bases). Germline CDR1 is KGHDR and CDR2 is SFDVKD. Trimming removed 1 base from V and 10 bases from J, with 12 bases in between. This CDR3 contains 13 residues. The CDR3 sequence: CATSDFLTGRAFF. Written as DNA, the CDR3 is TGTGCCACCAGTGATTTTTTGACAGGCAGAGCTTTCTTT.

This chain connects TRBV6-1 to TRBJ1-2, with D perhaps matching TRBD1 (6 bases). The CDR3 has 13 residues. The V gene's germline CDR1 is MNHNS and CDR2 SASEGT. V was cut by 6 bases and J by 2 bases, with 10 bases left in between. The CDR3 here is CASRSGGNYGYTF. The CDR3 bases are TGTGCCAGCAGGTCGGGGGGCAACTATGGCTACACCTTC.

J is TRBJ2-7 and V is TRBV2, with a tentative D call TRBD1 (6 bases). Germline-derived CDR1 and CDR2 are SNHLY and FYNNEI. Trimming removed 6 bases from V and 7 bases from J, with 16 bases in between. The CDR3 is 13 amino acids. In DNA form, the CDR3 reads TGTGCCAGCAGAGTTGAGACAGGCAAAGAGCAGTACTTC. Its protein is CASRVETGKEQYF.

This clonotype was seen repeatedly, ten times or more. The chain employs TRBV5-8 and TRBJ1-3, with D uncertain. In germline, CDR1 is SGHTS, CDR2 YDEGEE. With 5 bases removed from V and 0 bases from J, the gap between germline ends came to 9 bases. The CDR3 runs to 14 residues. The CDR3 loop reads CASSPTVSGNTIYF. The CDR3 DNA sequence: TGTGCCAGCAGTCCCACGGTCTCTGGAAACACCATATATTTT.

J is TRBJ2-1 and V is TRBV19; D call uncertain. The CDR3 is made up of 13 amino acids. The V end was cut by 5 bases, the J end by 9 bases, with 14 bases between. Germline values: CDR1 LNHDA, CDR2 SQIVND (reference sequence). The CDR3 DNA is TGTGCCAGTAGTTGGATGAGTACTCTTGAGCAGTTCTTC. Translating it yields CASSWMSTLEQFF.

DNA of the CDR3: TGTGCCAGCTCCCTGGGGACAGGGGTCACAGATACGCAGTATTTT. Amino acid sequence: CASSLGTGVTDTQYF. The chain recombines TRBV6-1 with TRBJ2-3, with 10 positions matching TRBD1. CDR1 is MNHNS, CDR2 SASEGT, per germline. The V and J ends lost 8 bases and 2 bases, in that order; junction bases with no gene match: 7. The CDR3 contains 15 residues.

This clonotype was detected only a few times. The genes are TRBV29-1 and TRBJ2-3; no clear D. Germline V gives CDR1 SQVTM, CDR2 ANQGSEA. This CDR3 is 14 amino acids long. The germline V and J ends were trimmed by 6 bases and 1 base, with 14 bases remaining between them. CDR3 loop: CSVSYFGRTDTQYF. DNA for the CDR3: TGCAGCGTCTCGTACTTCGGGCGCACAGATACGCAGTATTTT.

This clonotype came up many times. The chain recombines TRBV6-5 with TRBJ2-5; 9 nucleotides line up with TRBD1. V dropped 2 bases and J dropped 5; count of bases not matched to a gene: 3. The CDR3 totals 14 residues. Germline loops: CDR1 MNHEY, CDR2 SVGAGI. The CDR3 loop reads CASSYRDRDETQYF. The CDR3 DNA reads as TGTGCCAGCAGTTACCGGGACAGGGACGAGACCCAGTACTTC.

This clonotype was seen many times. The genes are TRBV7-9 and TRBJ2-7; the D call may be TRBD1 or TRBD2 (6 bases each). V shed 5 bases and J shed 3 bases, with 14 bases lying between them. The V gene's germline CDR1 is SEHNR and CDR2 FQNEAQ (reference sequence). The CDR3 covers 14 residues. Here the CDR3 reads CASSPGGHRYEQYF. CDR3 in DNA: TGTGCCAGCAGCCCCGGGGGACACCGCTACGAGCAGTACTTC.

In its sample, this clonotype was seen a few times. The gene calls are TRBV24-1 and TRBJ2-1; 7 bases line up with TRBD1. This CDR3 comprises 16 residues. Germline assignment: CDR1 KGHDR and CDR2 SFDVKD. The V and J ends lost 4 bases and 4 bases, in that order; junction bases with no gene match: 9. CDR3 loop: CATSDQTGLIYNEQFF. DNA of the CDR3: TGTGCCACCAGTGACCAGACAGGGCTAATATACAATGAGCAGTTCTTC.

CDR3 in amino acids: CASNFPFEANVLTF. CDR3 nucleotide sequence: TGTGCCAGCAACTTCCCTTTTGAGGCCAACGTCCTGACTTTC. The chain employs TRBV7-2 and TRBJ2-6; no definite D call. The V and J ends lost 7 bases and 6 bases respectively, with 13 bases between them. The CDR3 sequence is 14 residues long. CDR1 is SGHTA and CDR2 is FQGNSA in the germline V gene. Drawing the rest from reference TRBV7-2 and TRBJ2-6, the complete variable domain is GAGVSQSPSNKVTEKGKDVELRCDPISGHTALYWYRQSLGQGLEFLIYFQGNSAPDKSGLPSDRFSAERTGGSVSTLTIQRTQQEDSAVYLCASNFPFEANVLTFGAGSRLTVL.

This chain uses TRBV7-2 with TRBJ2-5, with D possibly called TRBD1 or TRBD2 (5 bases each). This CDR3 region has 14 residues. Germline CDR1 reads SGHTA; CDR2 reads FQGNSA. V lost 1 base and J lost 4, with 10 bases in between. The CDR3 nucleotides are TGTGCCAGCAGCTTAGATGTCGGGGCAGAGACCCAGTACTTC. Translated, it gives CASSLDVGAETQYF.